Below are 25 T cell receptor beta chains sequenced from a single sample in a study of T cell responses to AZD1222 COVID-19 vaccine. This table comes from immunoSEQ multiplex PCR, and its TCRdb copy is limited to in-frame clones, with some not included. The profile shows about 100,000 clones, around 87% of them singletons. The sequencing here drew on peripheral blood, taken on day 0 of MenACWY control vaccination. The receptors originated from an adult in good health.

This chain joins TRBV19 and TRBJ1-5; D call uncertain. This CDR3 contains 17 residues. The V gene lost 7 bases and the J gene lost 0 bases, with 19 bases spanning the gap. CDR1 is LNHDA, CDR2 SQIVND, per germline (reference sequence). CDR3 loop: CASNPPGVRYSNQPQHF. The CDR3, as DNA: TGTGCCAGTAATCCCCCCGGCGTCCGTTATAGCAATCAGCCCCAGCATTTT.

The rearrangement links TRBV12-3 or TRBV12-4 to TRBJ1-5, with D unresolved. This CDR3 has 13 amino acids. V was shortened by 3 bases and J by 7 bases, with 10 bases between the two germline ends. In DNA form, the CDR3 reads TGTGCCAGCAGTTTTGGGTTTCGGCAGCCCCAGCATTTT. Encoded protein: CASSFGFRQPQHF.

This clone was picked up one time. The chain recombines TRBV27 with TRBJ1-5; D uncertain. Germline values: CDR1 MNHEY, CDR2 SMNVEV (reference sequence). Trimming took off 2 bases at V and 0 bases at J, with 8 bases between the two ends. The CDR3 extends over 15 amino acids. As DNA, the CDR3 is TGTGCCAGCAGTTTAAGCCGGTATAGCAATCAGCCCCAGCATTTT. This translates into CASSLSRYSNQPQHF.

The V gene is TRBV9, the J gene TRBJ1-2; 7 bases align to TRBD1. The CDR3 spans 16 residues. Germline V gene lookup returns CDR1 SGDLS and CDR2 YYNGEE. The ends lost 2 bases at V and 5 bases at J; junction bases unmatched: 12. The CDR3 region is CASSVTGDRGSYGYTF. The CDR3 DNA sequence: TGTGCCAGCAGCGTCACAGGGGACAGAGGGTCATATGGCTACACCTTC.

The CDR3 nucleotides are TGTGCCAGCAGCTTGGGGCAGGGAGGGTATGGCTACACCTTC. Its protein product is CASSLGQGGYGYTF. The chain employs TRBV5-4 and TRBJ1-2; tentative D call: TRBD1 (5 bases). With 0 bases removed from V and 5 bases from J, the gap between germline ends came to 11 bases. The CDR3 runs to 14 residues. Looked up from germline, CDR1 is SGHNT and CDR2 is YYREEE (reference sequence).

This chain uses TRBV19 with TRBJ2-7; TRBD2 agrees at 9 bases. CDR3 length: 13 amino acids. V lost 10 bases, J lost 2 bases, and 6 bases stayed unmatched. Germline V gene sequence: CDR1 LNHDA, CDR2 SQIVND (reference sequence). The CDR3 DNA follows: TGTGCCACCAGCGGCGGGAGGGCCTACGAGCAGTACTTC. This encodes CATSGGRAYEQYF.

The chain combines TRBV11-2 with TRBJ2-5; TRBD1 matches 7 bases. Per germline, CDR1 SGHAT and CDR2 FQNNGV. V lost 1 base to trimming and J lost 6 bases; unmatched junction nucleotides: 5. CDR3 length: 14 residues. CDR3 amino acids: CASSLGGGEQTQYF. The DNA for the CDR3 is TGTGCCAGCAGCTTAGGAGGGGGCGAGCAGACCCAGTACTTC.

This sequence joins TRBV6-2 or TRBV6-3 and TRBJ2-3; 10 positions agree with TRBD2. The CDR3 length is 15 residues. Germline-derived CDR1 and CDR2 are MNHEY and SVGEGT. Losses at the gene ends were 2 bases for V and 4 bases for J; bases not matched to a gene: 3. The CDR3 loop reads CASSYGTSEPDTQYF. The CDR3 DNA is TGTGCCAGCAGTTACGGGACTAGCGAACCAGATACGCAGTATTTT.

The chain recombines TRBV7-9 with TRBJ2-3; D assignment may be TRBD1 or TRBD2 (5 bases each). This CDR3 region has 13 residues. Germline CDR1 reads SEHNR; CDR2 reads FQNEAQ (reference sequence). With 7 bases removed from V and 1 base from J, the gap between germline ends came to 9 bases. Written as DNA, the CDR3 is TGTGCCAGCACTCGGGACGGCACAGATACGCAGTATTTT. Its protein is CASTRDGTDTQYF.

V usage is TRBV4-3 and J usage is TRBJ2-7; TRBD2 aligns across 10 bases. Per germline, CDR1 LGHNA and CDR2 YSLEER. The trim removed 3 bases at V and 2 bases at J, leaving 4 bases unmatched. This CDR3 has 15 residues. The CDR3 DNA reads TGCGCCAGCAGCCATGGGACTAGCGCGCCCTACGAGCAGTACTTC. It translates to CASSHGTSAPYEQYF.

The V and J genes are TRBV4-3 and TRBJ2-1; 9 bases are shared with TRBD2. V lost 4 bases and J lost 2; bases outside the gene matches: 6. Germline lookup yields CDR1 LGHNA and CDR2 YSLEER. This CDR3 has 16 residues. DNA for the CDR3: TGCGCCAGCAGCCTAATAGCGGGAGACGCCTACAATGAGCAGTTCTTC. It codes for CASSLIAGDAYNEQFF.

This clone was detected only once. The chain links TRBV7-2 to TRBJ2-7; D might be TRBD2 (7 bases). This CDR3 has 15 residues. V was clipped by 2 bases and J by 1 base, with 12 bases between them. The V gene's germline CDR1 is SGHTA and CDR2 FQGNSA. Here the CDR3 reads CASSLQRDISYEQYF. DNA for the CDR3: TGTGCCAGCAGCTTACAGCGGGACATTTCCTACGAGCAGTACTTC. The full variable domain, completed using reference TRBV7-2 and TRBJ2-7, is GAGVSQSPSNKVTEKGKDVELRCDPISGHTALYWYRQSLGQGLEFLIYFQGNSAPDKSGLPSDRFSAERTGGSVSTLTIQRTQQEDSAVYLCASSLQRDISYEQYFGPGTRLTVT.

This clone was counted only a few times. This chain uses TRBV10-3 with TRBJ1-3; the match to TRBD1 covers 7 bases. The CDR3 runs 15 residues. Germline V gene data show CDR1 as ENHRY and CDR2 as SYGVKD. J lost 4 bases, V lost 4 bases, and 7 bases had no gene match. The CDR3 loop reads CAISVTGWSGNTIYF. The DNA for the CDR3 is TGTGCCATCAGTGTGACAGGGTGGTCGGGAAACACCATATATTTT.

The genes are TRBV9 and TRBJ1-2; D remains unclear. In germline, CDR1 is SGDLS, CDR2 YYNGEE. This CDR3 region has 13 residues. The V end lost 0 bases, the J end lost 6 bases, and 9 bases lay between the germline ends. As DNA, the CDR3 is TGTGCCAGCAGCGTAGGTTACAGAGATGGCTACACCTTC. Translation: CASSVGYRDGYTF.

This chain joins TRBV28 and TRBJ2-1; 7 bases line up with TRBD2. CDR1 is MDHEN, CDR2 SYDVKM, per germline. The CDR3 runs to 18 residues. V lost 2 bases and J lost 3; bases outside the gene matches: 13. The CDR3 here is CASSLEERAGEDYNEQFF. Written as DNA, the CDR3 is TGTGCCAGCAGTTTAGAGGAGCGTGCGGGAGAGGACTACAATGAGCAGTTCTTC.

This clone appeared once. The gene calls are TRBV6-2 or TRBV6-3 and TRBJ1-5, with 7 bases lining up with TRBD1. The CDR3 totals 14 residues. The germline CDR1 and CDR2 sequences are MNHEY and SVGEGT. Losses at the gene ends were 5 bases for V and 3 bases for J; bases not matched to a gene: 4. CDR3 sequence reads: CASSIDRDNQPQHF. As DNA, the CDR3 is TGTGCCAGCAGTATAGACAGGGACAATCAGCCCCAGCATTTT.

This clone has just a few counts. V and J are TRBV19 and TRBJ2-3; tentatively, D is TRBD2 (5 bases). The CDR3 contains 14 residues. V lost 4 bases and J lost 0, with 8 bases in between. Per the germline V gene, CDR1 is LNHDA and CDR2 is SQIVND (reference sequence). The CDR3 is CASSTEGSTDTQYF. The CDR3 DNA reads TGTGCCAGTAGTACCGAGGGAAGCACAGATACGCAGTATTTT.

This chain links TRBV19 with TRBJ1-5; TRBD1 is a possible D gene (5 bases). The V end lost 6 bases, the J end lost 0 bases, and 18 bases lay between the germline ends. Germline CDR1 LNHDA, CDR2 SQIVND (reference sequence). The CDR3 loop spans 17 amino acids. The CDR3 spells CASRPTVVPYSNQPQHF. CDR3 DNA sequence: TGTGCCAGTAGGCCGACAGTCGTCCCTTATAGCAATCAGCCCCAGCATTTT.

The chain employs TRBV18 and TRBJ2-3; 8 positions agree with TRBD2. The trim removed 1 base at V and 1 base at J, leaving 1 base unmatched. Germline CDR1 reads KGHSH; CDR2 reads LQKENI. The CDR3 has 15 amino acids. The CDR3 loop is CASSPLREGTDTQYF. CDR3 bases: TGTGCCAGCTCACCACTGCGGGAGGGCACAGATACGCAGTATTTT.

The chain employs TRBV2 and TRBJ2-2, with 9 nucleotides matching TRBD1. From germline, CDR1 is SNHLY and CDR2 FYNNEI. The junction had 7 bases not matched to a gene; V was cut back by 5 bases and J by 6 bases. The CDR3 is 15 residues long. DNA for the CDR3: TGTGCCAGCAGTACAGGGGGCGGTAAATCCGGGGAGCTGTTTTTT. Translating gives CASSTGGGKSGELFF.

V gene TRBV28 combines with J gene TRBJ1-5; weak D call: TRBD1 (6 bases). The V gene lost 6 bases and the J gene lost 6 bases, with 9 bases spanning the gap. CDR1 is MDHEN and CDR2 is SYDVKM in the germline V gene. This CDR3 contains 12 residues. Here the CDR3 reads CASRPTGQPQHF. The CDR3 DNA reads as TGTGCCAGCAGACCGACAGGTCAGCCCCAGCATTTT.

The gene calls are TRBV6-6 and TRBJ2-5; D unclear. The CDR3 has 15 residues. The germline gives CDR1 MNHNY, CDR2 SVGAGI (reference sequence). V lost 7 bases and J lost 0, with 15 bases in between. The CDR3 DNA sequence: TGTGCCAGCACCTCCACGGTGGGGTACCAAGAGACCCAGTACTTC. Its protein is CASTSTVGYQETQYF.

The chain links TRBV7-6 to TRBJ2-1; 12 bases align to TRBD2. Trimming took 3 bases from V and 6 from J; bases not matched to a gene: 6. The CDR3 contains 16 residues. Germline-derived CDR1 and CDR2 are SGHVS and FNYEAQ. The CDR3 sequence: CASSFLAGGLLNEQFF. For the CDR3, the DNA is TGTGCCAGCAGCTTTCTAGCGGGGGGGCTCCTCAATGAGCAGTTCTTC.

The V call is TRBV10-3, the J call TRBJ2-1; the D is unclear. V was clipped by 2 bases and J by 4 bases, with 6 bases between them. There are 13 residues in the CDR3. CDR1 is ENHRY and CDR2 is SYGVKD in the germline V gene. CDR3 nucleotides: TGTGCCATCAGTGAGCTAGGTTACAATGAGCAGTTCTTC. Translated, it gives CAISELGYNEQFF.

About this clone: Other DNA variants within this sample encode the same CDR3. V gene TRBV5-1 combines with J gene TRBJ2-5; no clear D gene. Looked up from germline, CDR1 is SGHRS and CDR2 is YFSETQ. Trimming stripped 0 bases from V and 1 base from J, with 1 base between. The CDR3 is 12 residues long. CDR3 loop: CASSLGQETQYF. CDR3 nucleotide sequence: TGCGCCAGCAGCTTGGGCCAAGAGACCCAGTACTTC.